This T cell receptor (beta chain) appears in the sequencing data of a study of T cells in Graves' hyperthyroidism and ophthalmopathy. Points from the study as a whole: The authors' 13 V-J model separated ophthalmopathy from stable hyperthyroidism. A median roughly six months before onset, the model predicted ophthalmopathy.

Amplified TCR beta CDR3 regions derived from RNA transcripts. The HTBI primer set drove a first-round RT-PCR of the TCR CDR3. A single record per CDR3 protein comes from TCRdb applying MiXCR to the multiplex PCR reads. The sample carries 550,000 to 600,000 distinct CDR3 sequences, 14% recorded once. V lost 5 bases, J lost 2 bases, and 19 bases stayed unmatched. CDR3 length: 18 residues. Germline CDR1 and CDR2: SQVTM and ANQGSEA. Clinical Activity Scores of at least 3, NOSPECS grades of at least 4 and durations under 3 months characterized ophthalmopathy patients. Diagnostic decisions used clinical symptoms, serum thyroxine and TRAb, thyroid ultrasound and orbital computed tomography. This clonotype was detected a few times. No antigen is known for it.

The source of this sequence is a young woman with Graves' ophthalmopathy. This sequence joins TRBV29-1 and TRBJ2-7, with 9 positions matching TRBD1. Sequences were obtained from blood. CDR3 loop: CSVSGLTGGTLLTYEQYF. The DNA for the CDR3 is TGCAGCGTTTCGGGGTTGACAGGGGGTACTCTATTGACCTACGAGCAGTACTTC.